Below, 2 T cell receptor beta chains from the same sample are listed, as sequenced in a study of shared clonotypes between healthy human individuals. Only in-frame clones appear in the TCRdb table, and some are missing; sequencing was by immunoSEQ multiplex PCR. The profile shows 2 million to 3 million clones, around nine tenths of them singletons. Sequencing was done on a sample of naive CD4+ T cells sorted from blood. Subset meaning: CD45RA+ positively selected. The receptors originated from a man between 18 and 29 years old in good health.

The chain joins TRBV21-1 to TRBJ2-7; TRBD2 is the table's D call and was not checked against the DNA. TRBV21-1 is noted as a pseudogene. The CDR3 runs 16 residues. The CDR3 DNA reads as TGTGCCAGCAGAGGGGAACTAGCGGGGCCCCTCTACGAGCAGTACTTC. Translating it yields CASRGELAGPLYEQYF.

In the case of this clone: Other DNA sequences of this sample code for an identical CDR3. This chain uses TRBV10-3 with TRBJ2-5; 8 bases map to TRBD2. CDR3 size: 14 residues. V gave up 6 bases and J gave up 4 bases; unmatched junction bases: 7. Germline V lookup: CDR1 ENHRY, CDR2 SYGVKD. Written as DNA, the CDR3 is TGTGCCATCAGCCCCACCGGGGGGGTAGAGACCCAGTACTTC. Translated, it gives CAISPTGGVETQYF.